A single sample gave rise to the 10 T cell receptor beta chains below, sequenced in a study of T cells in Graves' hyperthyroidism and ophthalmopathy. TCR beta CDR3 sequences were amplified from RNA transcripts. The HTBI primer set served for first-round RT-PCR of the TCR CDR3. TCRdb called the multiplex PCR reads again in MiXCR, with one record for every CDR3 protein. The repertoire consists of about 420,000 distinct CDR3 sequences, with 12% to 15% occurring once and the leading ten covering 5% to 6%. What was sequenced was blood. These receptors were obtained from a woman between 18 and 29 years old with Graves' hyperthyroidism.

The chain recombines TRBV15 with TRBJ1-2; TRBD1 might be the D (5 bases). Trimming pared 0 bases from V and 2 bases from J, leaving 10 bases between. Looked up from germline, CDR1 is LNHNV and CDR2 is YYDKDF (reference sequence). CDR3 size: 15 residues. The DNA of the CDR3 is TGTGCCACCAGCAGAGATATTCCAGGGAACTATGGCTACACCTTC. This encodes CATSRDIPGNYGYTF. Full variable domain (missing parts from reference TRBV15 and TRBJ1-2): DAMVIQNPRYQVTQFGKPVTLSCSQTLNHNVMYWYQQKSSQAPKLLFHYYDKDFNNEADTPDNFQSRRPNTSFCFLDIRSPGLGDTAMYLCATSRDIPGNYGYTFGSGTRLTVV.

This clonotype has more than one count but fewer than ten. The CDR3 DNA is TGCAGTGCGTTAGGCGGGATTGCCTACAATGAGCAGTTCTTC. Translated, it gives CSALGGIAYNEQFF. The rearrangement joins TRBV20-1 to TRBJ2-1; a weak D match, TRBD2 (6 bases). The CDR3 is 14 residues long. CDR1 is DFQATT, CDR2 SNEGSKA, per germline (reference sequence). V shed 6 bases and J shed 2 bases, with 14 bases lying between them.

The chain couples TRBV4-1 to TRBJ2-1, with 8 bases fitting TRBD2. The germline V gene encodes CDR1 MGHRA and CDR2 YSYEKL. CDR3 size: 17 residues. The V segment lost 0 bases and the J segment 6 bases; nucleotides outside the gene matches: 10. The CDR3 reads CASSQDRFGGRFNEQFF. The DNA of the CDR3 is TGCGCCAGCAGCCAAGATAGGTTCGGCGGGAGGTTCAATGAGCAGTTCTTC.

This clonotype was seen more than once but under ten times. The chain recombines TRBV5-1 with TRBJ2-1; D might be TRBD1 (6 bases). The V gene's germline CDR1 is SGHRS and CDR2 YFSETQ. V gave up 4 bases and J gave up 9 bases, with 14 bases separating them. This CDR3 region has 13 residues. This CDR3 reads CASSKGHTAEQFF. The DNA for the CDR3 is TGCGCCAGCAGCAAGGGACACACGGCTGAGCAGTTCTTC.

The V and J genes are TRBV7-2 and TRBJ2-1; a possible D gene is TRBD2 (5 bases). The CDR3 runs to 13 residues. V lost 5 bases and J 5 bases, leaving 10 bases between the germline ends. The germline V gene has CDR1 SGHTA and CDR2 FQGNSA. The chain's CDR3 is CASSPGLHNEQFF. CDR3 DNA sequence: TGTGCCAGCAGCCCAGGACTCCACAATGAGCAGTTCTTC.

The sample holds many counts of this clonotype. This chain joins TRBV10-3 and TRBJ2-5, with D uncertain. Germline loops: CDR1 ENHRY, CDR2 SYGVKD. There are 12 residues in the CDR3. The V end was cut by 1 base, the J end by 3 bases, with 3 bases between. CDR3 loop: CAISELEETQYF. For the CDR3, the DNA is TGTGCCATCAGTGAGTTGGAAGAGACCCAGTACTTC.

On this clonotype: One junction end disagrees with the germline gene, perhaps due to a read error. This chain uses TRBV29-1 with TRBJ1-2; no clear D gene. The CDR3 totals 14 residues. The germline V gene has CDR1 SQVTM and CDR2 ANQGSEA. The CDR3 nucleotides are TGTAGCGTTGAGATGGCGAGTTCTAACTATGGCTACACCTTC. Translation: CSVEMASSNYGYTF.

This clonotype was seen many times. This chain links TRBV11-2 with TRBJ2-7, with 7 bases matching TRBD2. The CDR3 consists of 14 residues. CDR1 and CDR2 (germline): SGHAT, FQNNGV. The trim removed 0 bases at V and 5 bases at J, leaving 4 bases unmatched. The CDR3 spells CASSLEGGIDEQYF. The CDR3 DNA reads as TGTGCCAGCAGCTTAGAGGGGGGGATTGACGAGCAGTACTTC. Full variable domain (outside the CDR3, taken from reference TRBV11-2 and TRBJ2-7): EAGVAQSPRYKIIEKRQSVAFWCNPISGHATLYWYQQILGQGPKLLIQFQNNGVVDDSQLPKDRFSAERLKGVDSTLKIQPAKLEDSAVYLCASSLEGGIDEQYFGPGTRLTVT.

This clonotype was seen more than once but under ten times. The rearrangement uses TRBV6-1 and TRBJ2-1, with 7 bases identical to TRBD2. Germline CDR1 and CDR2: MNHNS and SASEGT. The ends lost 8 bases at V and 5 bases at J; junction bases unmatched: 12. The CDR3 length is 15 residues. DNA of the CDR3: TGTGCCAGCGCTTACTTTTGGCTAGCGGACAATGAGCAGTTCTTC. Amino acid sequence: CASAYFWLADNEQFF.

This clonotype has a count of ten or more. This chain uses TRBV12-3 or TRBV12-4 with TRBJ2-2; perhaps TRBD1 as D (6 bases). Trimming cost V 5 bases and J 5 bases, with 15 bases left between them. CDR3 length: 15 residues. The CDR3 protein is CASSENREGTGELFF. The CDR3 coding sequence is TGTGCCAGCAGTGAAAACAGGGAAGGGACCGGGGAGCTGTTTTTT.